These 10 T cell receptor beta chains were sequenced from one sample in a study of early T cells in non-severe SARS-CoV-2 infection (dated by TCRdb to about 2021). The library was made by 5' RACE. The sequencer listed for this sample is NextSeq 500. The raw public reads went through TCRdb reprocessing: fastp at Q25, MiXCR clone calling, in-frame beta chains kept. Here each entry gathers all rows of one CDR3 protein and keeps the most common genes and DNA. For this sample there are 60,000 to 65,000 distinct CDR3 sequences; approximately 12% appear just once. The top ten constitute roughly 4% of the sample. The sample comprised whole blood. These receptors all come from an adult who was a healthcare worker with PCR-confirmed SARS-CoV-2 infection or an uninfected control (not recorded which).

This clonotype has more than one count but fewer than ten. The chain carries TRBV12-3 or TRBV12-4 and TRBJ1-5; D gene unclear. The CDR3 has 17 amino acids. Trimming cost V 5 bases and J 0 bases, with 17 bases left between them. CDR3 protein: CASSARTSSYSNQPQHF. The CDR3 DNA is TGTGCCAGCAGTGCCCGGACGAGCTCCTATAGCAATCAGCCCCAGCATTTT.

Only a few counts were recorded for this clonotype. The CDR3 DNA reads TGTGCCAGCAGGGGGACCCTTAGCACAGATACGCAGTATTTT. Its translation: CASRGTLSTDTQYF. V and J are TRBV12-3 or TRBV12-4 and TRBJ2-3; D possibly matches TRBD1 or TRBD2 (5 bases each). Deletions cut 6 bases from V and 0 bases from J, with 10 bases between. The CDR3 runs to 14 residues.

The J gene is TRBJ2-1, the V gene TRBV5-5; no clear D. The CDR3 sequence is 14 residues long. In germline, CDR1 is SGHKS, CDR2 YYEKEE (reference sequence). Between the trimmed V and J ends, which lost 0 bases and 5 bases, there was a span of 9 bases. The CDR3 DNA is TGTGCCAGCAGCTTGGCCTCACGGGACAATGAGCAGTTCTTC. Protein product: CASSLASRDNEQFF.

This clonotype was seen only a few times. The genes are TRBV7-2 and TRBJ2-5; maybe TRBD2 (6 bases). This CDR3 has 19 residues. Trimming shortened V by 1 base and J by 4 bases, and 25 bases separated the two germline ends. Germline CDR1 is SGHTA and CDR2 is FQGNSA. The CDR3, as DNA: TGTGCCAGCAGCTTAGGACGGACCGGCGGGGATCCGGCCAGAGAGACCCAGTACTTC. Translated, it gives CASSLGRTGGDPARETQYF.

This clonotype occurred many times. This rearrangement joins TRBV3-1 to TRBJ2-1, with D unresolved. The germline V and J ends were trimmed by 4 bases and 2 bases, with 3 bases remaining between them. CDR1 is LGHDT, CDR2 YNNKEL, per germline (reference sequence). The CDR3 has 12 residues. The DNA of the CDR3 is TGTGCCAGCAGCCCCACCTACAATGAGCAGTTCTTC. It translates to CASSPTYNEQFF.

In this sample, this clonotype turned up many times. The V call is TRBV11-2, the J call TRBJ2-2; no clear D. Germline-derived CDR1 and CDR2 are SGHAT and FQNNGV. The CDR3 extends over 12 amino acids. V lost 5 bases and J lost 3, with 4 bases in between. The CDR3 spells CASSPYTGELFF. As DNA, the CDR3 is TGTGCCAGCAGCCCTTACACCGGGGAGCTGTTTTTT.

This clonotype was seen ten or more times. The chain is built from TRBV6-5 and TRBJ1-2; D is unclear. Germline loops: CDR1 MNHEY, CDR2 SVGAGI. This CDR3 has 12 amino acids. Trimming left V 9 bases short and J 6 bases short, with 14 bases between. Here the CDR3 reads CASRAKGHGYTF. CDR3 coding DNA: TGTGCCAGTAGGGCAAAGGGCCATGGCTACACCTTC.

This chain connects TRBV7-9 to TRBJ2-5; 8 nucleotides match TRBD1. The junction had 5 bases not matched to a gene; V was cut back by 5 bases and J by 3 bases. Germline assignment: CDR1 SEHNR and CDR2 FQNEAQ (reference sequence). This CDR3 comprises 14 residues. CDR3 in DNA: TGTGCCAGCAGCCTGGACAGGGCTGAAGAGACCCAGTACTTC. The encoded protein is CASSLDRAEETQYF. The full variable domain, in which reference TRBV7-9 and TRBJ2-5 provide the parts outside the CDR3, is DTGVSQNPRHKITKRGQNVTFRCDPISEHNRLYWYRQTLGQGPEFLTYFQNEAQLEKSRLLSDRFSAERPKGSFSTLEIQRTEQGDSAMYLCASSLDRAEETQYFGPGTRLLVL.

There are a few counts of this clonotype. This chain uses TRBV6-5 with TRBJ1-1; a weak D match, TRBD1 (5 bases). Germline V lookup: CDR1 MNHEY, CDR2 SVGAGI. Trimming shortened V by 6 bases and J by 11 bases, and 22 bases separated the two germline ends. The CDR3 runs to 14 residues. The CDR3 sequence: CASRKLDSFGRAFF. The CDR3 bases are TGTGCCAGCAGGAAACTCGACAGTTTCGGACGGGCTTTCTTT.

The CDR3 sequence is CSVLGGARQYF. In nucleotides, the CDR3 is TGCAGCGTGCTAGGGGGGGCGAGGCAGTACTTC. J is TRBJ2-7 and V is TRBV29-1; a weak D match, TRBD2 (7 bases). The CDR3 is 11 amino acids. CDR1 SQVTM and CDR2 ANQGSEA come from the germline V gene. Deletions cut 6 bases from V and 9 bases from J, with 15 bases between.